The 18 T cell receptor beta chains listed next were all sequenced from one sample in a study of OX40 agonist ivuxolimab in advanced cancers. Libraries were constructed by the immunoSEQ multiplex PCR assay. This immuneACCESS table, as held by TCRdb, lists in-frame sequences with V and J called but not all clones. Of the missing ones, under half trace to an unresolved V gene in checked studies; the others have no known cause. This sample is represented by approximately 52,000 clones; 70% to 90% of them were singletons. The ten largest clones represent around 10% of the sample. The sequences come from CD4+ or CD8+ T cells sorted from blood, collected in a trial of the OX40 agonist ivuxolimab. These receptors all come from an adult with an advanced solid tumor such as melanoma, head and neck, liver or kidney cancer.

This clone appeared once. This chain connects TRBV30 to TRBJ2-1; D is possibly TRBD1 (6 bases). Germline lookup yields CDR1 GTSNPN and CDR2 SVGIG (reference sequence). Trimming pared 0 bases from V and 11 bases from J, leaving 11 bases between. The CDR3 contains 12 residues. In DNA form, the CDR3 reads TGTGCCTGGAGTGTACTGAGGGGGAAGCAGTTCTTC. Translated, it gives CAWSVLRGKQFF.

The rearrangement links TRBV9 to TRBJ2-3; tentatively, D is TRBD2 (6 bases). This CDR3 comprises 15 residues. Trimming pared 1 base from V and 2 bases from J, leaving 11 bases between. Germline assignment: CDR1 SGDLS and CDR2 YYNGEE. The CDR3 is CASSVYSGSTDTQYF. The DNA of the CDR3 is TGTGCCAGCAGCGTATATAGCGGATCCACAGATACGCAGTATTTT.

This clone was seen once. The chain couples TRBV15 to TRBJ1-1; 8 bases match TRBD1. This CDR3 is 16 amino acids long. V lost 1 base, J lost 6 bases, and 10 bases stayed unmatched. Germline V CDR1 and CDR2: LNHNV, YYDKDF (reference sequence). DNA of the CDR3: TGTGCCACCAGCAGAGTGAAACTTCCGGGACAGGCTGAAGCTTTCTTT. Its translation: CATSRVKLPGQAEAFF.

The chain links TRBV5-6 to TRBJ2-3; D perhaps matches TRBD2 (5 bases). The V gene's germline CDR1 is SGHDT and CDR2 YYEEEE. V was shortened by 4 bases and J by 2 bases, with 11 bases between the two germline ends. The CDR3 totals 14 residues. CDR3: CASSHGIFTDTQYF. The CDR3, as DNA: TGTGCCAGCAGCCACGGGATATTCACAGATACGCAGTATTTT.

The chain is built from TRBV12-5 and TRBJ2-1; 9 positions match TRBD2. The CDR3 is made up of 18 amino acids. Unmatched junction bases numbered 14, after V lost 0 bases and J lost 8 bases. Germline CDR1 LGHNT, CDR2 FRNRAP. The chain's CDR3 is CASGLVENAGGPTHEQFF. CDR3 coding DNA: TGTGCTAGTGGTTTGGTGGAGAACGCGGGAGGGCCAACGCATGAGCAGTTCTTC. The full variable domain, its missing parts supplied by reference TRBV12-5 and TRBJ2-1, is DARVTQTPRHKVTEMGQEVTMRCQPILGHNTVFWYRQTMMQGLELLAYFRNRAPLDDSGMPKDRFSAEMPDATLATLKIQPSEPRDSAVYFCASGLVENAGGPTHEQFFGPGTRLTVL.

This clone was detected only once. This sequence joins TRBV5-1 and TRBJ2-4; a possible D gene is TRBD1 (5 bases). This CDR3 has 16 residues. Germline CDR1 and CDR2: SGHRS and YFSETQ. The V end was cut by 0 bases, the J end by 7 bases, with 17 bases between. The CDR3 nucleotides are TGCGCCAGCAGCTTGGTAGCTGCTCCACCAGGGAACATTCAGTACTTC. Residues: CASSLVAAPPGNIQYF.

CDR3 DNA: TGTGCCAGCAGTTCAGCCGAGACCCAGTACTTC. Residues: CASSSAETQYF. This rearrangement joins TRBV11-3 to TRBJ2-5; no firm D call. V gave up 6 bases and J gave up 5 bases, with 7 bases separating them. The length of the CDR3 is 11 residues. Per the germline V gene, CDR1 is SGHNT and CDR2 is YENEEA.

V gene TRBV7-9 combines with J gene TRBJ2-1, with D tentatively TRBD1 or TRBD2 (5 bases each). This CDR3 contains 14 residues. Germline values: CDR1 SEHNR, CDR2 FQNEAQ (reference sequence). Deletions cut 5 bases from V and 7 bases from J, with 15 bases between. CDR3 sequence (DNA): TGTGCCAGCAGCCCCCAACCGGGGCGGAATGAGCAGTTCTTC. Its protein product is CASSPQPGRNEQFF. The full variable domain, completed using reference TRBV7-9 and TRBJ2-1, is DTGVSQNPRHKITKRGQNVTFRCDPISEHNRLYWYRQTLGQGPEFLTYFQNEAQLEKSRLLSDRFSAERPKGSFSTLEIQRTEQGDSAMYLCASSPQPGRNEQFFGPGTRLTVL.

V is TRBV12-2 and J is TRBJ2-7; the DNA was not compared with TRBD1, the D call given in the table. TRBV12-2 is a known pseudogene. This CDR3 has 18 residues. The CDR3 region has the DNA TGTGCAAGTCGCTTAGCGTCAAACCGGGACAGGGGTCTCCCCGAGCAGTACTTC. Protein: CASRLASNRDRGLPEQYF.

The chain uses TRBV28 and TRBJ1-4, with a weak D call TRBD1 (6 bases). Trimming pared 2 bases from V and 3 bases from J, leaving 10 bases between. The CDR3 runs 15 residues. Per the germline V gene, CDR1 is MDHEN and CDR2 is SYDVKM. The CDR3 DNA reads TGTGCCAGCAGTTTAGGGGGCGAGGCTAATGAAAAACTGTTTTTT. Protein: CASSLGGEANEKLFF. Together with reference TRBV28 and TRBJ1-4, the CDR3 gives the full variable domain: DVKVTQSSRYLVKRTGEKVFLECVQDMDHENMFWYRQDPGLGLRLIYFSYDVKMKEKGDIPEGYSVSREKKERFSLILESASTNQTSMYLCASSLGGEANEKLFFGSGTQLSVL.

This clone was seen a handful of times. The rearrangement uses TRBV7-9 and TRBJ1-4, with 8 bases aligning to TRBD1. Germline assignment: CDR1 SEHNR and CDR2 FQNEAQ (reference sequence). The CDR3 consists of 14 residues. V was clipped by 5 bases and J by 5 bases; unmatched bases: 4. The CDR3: CASSLNRGNEKLFF. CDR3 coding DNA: TGTGCCAGCAGCCTAAACAGGGGGAATGAAAAACTGTTTTTT.

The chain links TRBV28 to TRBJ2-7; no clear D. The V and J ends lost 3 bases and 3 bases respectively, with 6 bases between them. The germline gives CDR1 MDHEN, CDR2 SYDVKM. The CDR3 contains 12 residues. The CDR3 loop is CASSFNHYEQYF. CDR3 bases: TGTGCCAGCAGTTTTAACCACTACGAGCAGTACTTC.

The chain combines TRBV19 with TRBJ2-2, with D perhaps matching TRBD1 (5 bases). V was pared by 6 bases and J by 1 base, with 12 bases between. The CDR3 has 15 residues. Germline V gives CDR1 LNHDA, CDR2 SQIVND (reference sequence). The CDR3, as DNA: TGTGCCAGTAGACCTGACAGACTGAACACCGGGGAGCTGTTTTTT. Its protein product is CASRPDRLNTGELFF.

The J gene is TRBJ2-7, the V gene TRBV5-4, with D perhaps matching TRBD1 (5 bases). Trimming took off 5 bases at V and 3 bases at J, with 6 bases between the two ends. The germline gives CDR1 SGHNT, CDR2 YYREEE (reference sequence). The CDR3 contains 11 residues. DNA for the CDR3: TGTGCCAGCAGGACAGTCTACGAGCAGTACTTC. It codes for CASRTVYEQYF.

The CDR3 DNA follows: TGTGCCAGCAGCTTAGGGGGGCCCACTGAAGCTTTCTTT. Translation gives CASSLGGPTEAFF. This chain joins TRBV7-9 and TRBJ1-1; D might be TRBD1 (6 bases). Deletions cut 1 base from V and 4 bases from J, with 7 bases between. The CDR3 is 13 amino acids. Per the germline V gene, CDR1 is SEHNR and CDR2 is FQNEAQ (reference sequence).

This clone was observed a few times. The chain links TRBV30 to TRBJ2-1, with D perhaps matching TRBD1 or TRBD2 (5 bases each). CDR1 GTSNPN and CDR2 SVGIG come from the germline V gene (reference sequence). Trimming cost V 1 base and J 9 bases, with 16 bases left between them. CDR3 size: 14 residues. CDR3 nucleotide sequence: TGTGCCTGGAGTGGGCGCATTGGGGACGGTGAGCAGTTCTTC. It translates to CAWSGRIGDGEQFF.

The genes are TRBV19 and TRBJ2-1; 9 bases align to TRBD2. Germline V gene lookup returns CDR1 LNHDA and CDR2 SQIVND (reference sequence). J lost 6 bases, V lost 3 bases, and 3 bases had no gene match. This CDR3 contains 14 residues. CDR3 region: CASSMGLAGNEQFF. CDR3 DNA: TGTGCCAGTAGTATGGGACTAGCCGGCAATGAGCAGTTCTTC. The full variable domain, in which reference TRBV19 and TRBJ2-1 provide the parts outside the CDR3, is DGGITQSPKYLFRKEGQNVTLSCEQNLNHDAMYWYRQDPGQGLRLIYYSQIVNDFQKGDIAEGYSVSREKKESFPLTVTSAQKNPTAFYLCASSMGLAGNEQFFGPGTRLTVL.

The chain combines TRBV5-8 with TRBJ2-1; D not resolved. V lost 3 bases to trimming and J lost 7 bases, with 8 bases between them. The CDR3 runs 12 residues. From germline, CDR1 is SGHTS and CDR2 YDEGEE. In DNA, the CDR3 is TGTGCCAGCAGCTCTAGGTGGAATGAGCAGTTCTTC. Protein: CASSSRWNEQFF.